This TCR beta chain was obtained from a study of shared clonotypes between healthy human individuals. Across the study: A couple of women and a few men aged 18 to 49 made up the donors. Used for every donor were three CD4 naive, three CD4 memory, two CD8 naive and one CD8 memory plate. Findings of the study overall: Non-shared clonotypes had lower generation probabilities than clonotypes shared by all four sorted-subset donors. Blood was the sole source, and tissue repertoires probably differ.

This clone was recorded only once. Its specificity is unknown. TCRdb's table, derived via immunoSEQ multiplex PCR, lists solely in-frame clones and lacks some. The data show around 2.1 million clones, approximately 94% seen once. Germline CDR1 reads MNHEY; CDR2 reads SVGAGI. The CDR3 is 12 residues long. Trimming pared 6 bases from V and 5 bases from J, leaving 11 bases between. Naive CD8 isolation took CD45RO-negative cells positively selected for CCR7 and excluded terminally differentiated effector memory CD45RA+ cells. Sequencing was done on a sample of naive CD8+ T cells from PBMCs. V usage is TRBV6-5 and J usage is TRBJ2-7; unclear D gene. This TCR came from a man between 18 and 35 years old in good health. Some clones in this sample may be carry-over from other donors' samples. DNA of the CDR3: TGTGCCAGCAGCCTCTCGGGTCACGAGCAGTACTTC. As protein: CASSLSGHEQYF.